This TCR beta chain was captured in a study of cytomegalovirus exposure and HLA in healthy donors. PCR involved 60 Vbeta and 13 Jbeta primers. Profiled with immunoSEQ multiplex PCR; TCRdb holds only in-frame clones, not every one. The sample records about 180,000 clones, 82% being singletons. The TCR sequence derives from a middle-aged man in good health and CMV-seronegative. Sequencing input: PBMCs.

CDR3 region: CASSRTSGGRETQYF. Written as DNA, the CDR3 is TGTGCCAGCAGCAGGACTAGCGGGGGTCGGGAGACCCAGTACTTC. The chain joins TRBV21-1 to TRBJ2-5; the table's D call, TRBD2, has no DNA check behind it. TRBV21-1 is a recognized pseudogene. The CDR3 has 15 residues.